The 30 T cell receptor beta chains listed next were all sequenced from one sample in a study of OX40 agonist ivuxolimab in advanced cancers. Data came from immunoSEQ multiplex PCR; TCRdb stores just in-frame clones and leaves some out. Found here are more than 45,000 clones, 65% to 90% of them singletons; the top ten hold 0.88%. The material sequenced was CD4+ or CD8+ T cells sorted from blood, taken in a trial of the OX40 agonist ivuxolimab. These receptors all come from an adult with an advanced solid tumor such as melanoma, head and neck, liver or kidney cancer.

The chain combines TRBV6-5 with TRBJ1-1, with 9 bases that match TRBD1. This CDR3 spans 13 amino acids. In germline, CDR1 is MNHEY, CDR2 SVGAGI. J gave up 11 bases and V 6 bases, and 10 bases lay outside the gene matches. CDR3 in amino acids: CASSLPGQGWAFF. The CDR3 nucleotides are TGTGCCAGCAGCCTTCCGGGACAGGGATGGGCTTTCTTT.

The CDR3 DNA follows: TGTGCCAGCAGGAATTCAGGGGGGAGTGAAGCTTTCTTT. The encoded protein is CASRNSGGSEAFF. This sequence joins TRBV11-2 and TRBJ1-1; 7 bases are shared with TRBD1. Trimming removed 6 bases from V and 7 bases from J; junction bases left unmatched: 8. This CDR3 is 13 amino acids long. Germline CDR1 and CDR2: SGHAT and FQNNGV. The full variable domain, its missing parts supplied by reference TRBV11-2 and TRBJ1-1, is EAGVAQSPRYKIIEKRQSVAFWCNPISGHATLYWYQQILGQGPKLLIQFQNNGVVDDSQLPKDRFSAERLKGVDSTLKIQPAKLEDSAVYLCASRNSGGSEAFFGQGTRLTVV.

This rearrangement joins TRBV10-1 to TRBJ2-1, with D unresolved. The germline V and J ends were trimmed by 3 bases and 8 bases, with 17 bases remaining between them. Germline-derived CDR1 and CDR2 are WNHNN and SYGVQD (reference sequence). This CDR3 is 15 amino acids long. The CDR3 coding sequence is TGCGCCAGCAGTGAATCTACGGGCACCCCGGATGAGCAGTTCTTC. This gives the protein CASSESTGTPDEQFF.

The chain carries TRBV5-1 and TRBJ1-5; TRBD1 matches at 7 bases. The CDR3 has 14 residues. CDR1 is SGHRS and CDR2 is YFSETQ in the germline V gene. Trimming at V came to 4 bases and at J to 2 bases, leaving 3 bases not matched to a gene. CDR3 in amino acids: CASSVTGGNQPQHF. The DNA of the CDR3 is TGCGCCAGCAGCGTTACAGGGGGCAATCAGCCCCAGCATTTT. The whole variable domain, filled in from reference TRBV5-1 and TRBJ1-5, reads KAGVTQTPRYLIKTRGQQVTLSCSPISGHRSVSWYQQTPGQGLQFLFEYFSETQRNKGNFPGRFSGRQFSNSRSEMNVSTLELGDSALYLCASSVTGGNQPQHFGDGTRLSIL.

Written as DNA, the CDR3 is TGTGCCAGTAGTTTGGGACACCCTCGGGGCACTGAAGCTTTCTTT. Translated, it gives CASSLGHPRGTEAFF. V gene TRBV19 combines with J gene TRBJ1-1, with a weak D call TRBD1 (6 bases). The germline V and J ends were trimmed by 5 bases and 4 bases, with 17 bases remaining between them. The CDR3 spans 15 residues. Germline V gene sequence: CDR1 LNHDA, CDR2 SQIVND (reference sequence). Full variable domain (remainder filled in from reference TRBV19 and TRBJ1-1): DGGITQSPKYLFRKEGQNVTLSCEQNLNHDAMYWYRQDPGQGLRLIYYSQIVNDFQKGDIAEGYSVSREKKESFPLTVTSAQKNPTAFYLCASSLGHPRGTEAFFGQGTRLTVV.

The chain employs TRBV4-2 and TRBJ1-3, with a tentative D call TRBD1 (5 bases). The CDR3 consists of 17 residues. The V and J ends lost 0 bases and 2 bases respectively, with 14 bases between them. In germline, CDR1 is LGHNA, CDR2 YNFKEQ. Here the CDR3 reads CASSQDWVGRAGNTIYF. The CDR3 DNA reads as TGTGCCAGCAGCCAAGATTGGGTGGGCAGGGCTGGAAACACCATATATTTT.

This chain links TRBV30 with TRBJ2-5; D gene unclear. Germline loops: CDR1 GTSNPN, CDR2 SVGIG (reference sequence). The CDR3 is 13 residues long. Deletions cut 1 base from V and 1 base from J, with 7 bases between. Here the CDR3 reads CAWSGRSQETQYF. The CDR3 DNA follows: TGTGCCTGGAGTGGCCGCTCCCAAGAGACCCAGTACTTC.

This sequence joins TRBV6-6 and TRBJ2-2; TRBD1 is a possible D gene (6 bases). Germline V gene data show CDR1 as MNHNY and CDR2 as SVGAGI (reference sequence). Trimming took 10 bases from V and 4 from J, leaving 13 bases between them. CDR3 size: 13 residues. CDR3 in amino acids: CATAGASTGELFF. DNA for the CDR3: TGTGCCACCGCAGGGGCCTCCACCGGGGAGCTGTTTTTT.

Written as DNA, the CDR3 is TGTGCCAGTAGACCGGGACAGGGGGCCTACGAGCAGTACTTC. Its protein product is CASRPGQGAYEQYF. The gene calls are TRBV19 and TRBJ2-7, with 11 nucleotides matching TRBD1. Trimming cost V 6 bases and J 2 bases; bases outside gene matches: 3. The CDR3 sequence is 14 residues long. The germline V gene has CDR1 LNHDA and CDR2 SQIVND (reference sequence).

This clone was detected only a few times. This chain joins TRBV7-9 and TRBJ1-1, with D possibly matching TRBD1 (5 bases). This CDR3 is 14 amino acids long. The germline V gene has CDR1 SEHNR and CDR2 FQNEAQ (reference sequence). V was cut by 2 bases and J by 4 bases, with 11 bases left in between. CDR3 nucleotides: TGTGCCAGCAGCTTAAGAGGGGAGGGCACTGAAGCTTTCTTT. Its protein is CASSLRGEGTEAFF.

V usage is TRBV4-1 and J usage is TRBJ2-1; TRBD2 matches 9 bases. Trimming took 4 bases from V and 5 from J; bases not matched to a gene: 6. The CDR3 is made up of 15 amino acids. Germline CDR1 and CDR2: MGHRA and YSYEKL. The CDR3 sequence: CASSLPSGRNNEQFF. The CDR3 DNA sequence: TGCGCCAGCAGCCTCCCCAGCGGGAGGAACAATGAGCAGTTCTTC.

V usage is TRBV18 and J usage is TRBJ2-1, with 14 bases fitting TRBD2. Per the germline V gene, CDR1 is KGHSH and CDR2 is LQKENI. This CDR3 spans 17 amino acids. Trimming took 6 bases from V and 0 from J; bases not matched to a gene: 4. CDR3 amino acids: CASSRGTSGSSYNEQFF. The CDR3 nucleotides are TGTGCCAGCTCCCGCGGGACTAGCGGGAGCTCCTACAATGAGCAGTTCTTC.

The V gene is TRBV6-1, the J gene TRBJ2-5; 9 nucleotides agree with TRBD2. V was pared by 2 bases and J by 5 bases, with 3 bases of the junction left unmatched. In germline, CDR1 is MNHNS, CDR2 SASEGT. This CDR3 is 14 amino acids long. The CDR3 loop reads CASSELAGGETQYF. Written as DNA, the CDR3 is TGTGCCAGCAGTGAACTGGCGGGGGGGGAGACCCAGTACTTC.

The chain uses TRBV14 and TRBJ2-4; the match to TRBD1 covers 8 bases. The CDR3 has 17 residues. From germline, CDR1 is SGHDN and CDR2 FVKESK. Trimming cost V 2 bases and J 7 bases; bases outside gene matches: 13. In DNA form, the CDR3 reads TGTGCCAGCAGCCAAAGTTTGTTGCGGGACAGGAGGAACATTCAGTACTTC. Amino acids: CASSQSLLRDRRNIQYF.

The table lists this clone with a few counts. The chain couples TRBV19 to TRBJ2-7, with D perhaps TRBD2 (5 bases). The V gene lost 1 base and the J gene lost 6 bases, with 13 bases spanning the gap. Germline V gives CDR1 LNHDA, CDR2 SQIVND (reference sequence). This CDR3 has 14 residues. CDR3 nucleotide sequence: TGTGCCAGTAGTATAGCTGAGGGAATGGGCGAGCAGTACTTC. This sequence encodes CASSIAEGMGEQYF.

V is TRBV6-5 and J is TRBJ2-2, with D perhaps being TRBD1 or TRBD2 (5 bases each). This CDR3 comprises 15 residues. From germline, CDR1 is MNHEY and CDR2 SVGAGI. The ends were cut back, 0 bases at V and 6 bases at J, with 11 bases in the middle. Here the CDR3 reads CASSYSFVGAGELFF. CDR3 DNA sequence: TGTGCCAGCAGTTACTCATTCGTGGGGGCCGGGGAGCTGTTTTTT.

The CDR3 loop reads CASSIDRGTGNSNQPQHF. The CDR3 DNA follows: TGTGCCAGTAGTATAGATCGGGGGACAGGGAATAGCAATCAGCCCCAGCATTTT. The chain carries TRBV19 and TRBJ1-5; the match to TRBD1 covers 9 bases. Germline V gene sequence: CDR1 LNHDA, CDR2 SQIVND (reference sequence). V lost 0 bases, J lost 0 bases, and 6 bases stayed unmatched. This CDR3 spans 18 amino acids.

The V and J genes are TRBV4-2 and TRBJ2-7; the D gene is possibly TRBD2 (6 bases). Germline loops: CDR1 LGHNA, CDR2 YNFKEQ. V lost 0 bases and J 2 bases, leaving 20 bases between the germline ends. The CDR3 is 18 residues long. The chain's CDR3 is CASSQDIGTPTAAYEQYF. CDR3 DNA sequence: TGTGCCAGCAGCCAAGATATTGGGACTCCCACAGCAGCCTACGAGCAGTACTTC.

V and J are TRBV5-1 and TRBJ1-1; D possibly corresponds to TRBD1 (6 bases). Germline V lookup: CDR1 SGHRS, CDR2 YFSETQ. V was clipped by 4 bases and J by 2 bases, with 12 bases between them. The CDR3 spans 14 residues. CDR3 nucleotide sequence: TGCGCCAGCAGCATACAGGGACTTAACACTGAAGCTTTCTTT. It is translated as CASSIQGLNTEAFF. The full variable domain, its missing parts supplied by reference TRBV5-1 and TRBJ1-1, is KAGVTQTPRYLIKTRGQQVTLSCSPISGHRSVSWYQQTPGQGLQFLFEYFSETQRNKGNFPGRFSGRQFSNSRSEMNVSTLELGDSALYLCASSIQGLNTEAFFGQGTRLTVV.

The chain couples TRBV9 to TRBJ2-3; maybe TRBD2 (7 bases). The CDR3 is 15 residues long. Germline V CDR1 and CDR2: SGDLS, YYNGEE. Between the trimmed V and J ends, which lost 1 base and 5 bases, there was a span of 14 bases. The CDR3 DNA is TGTGCCAGCAGCGTACACGGGGGGCTGGGAGATACGCAGTATTTT. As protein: CASSVHGGLGDTQYF.

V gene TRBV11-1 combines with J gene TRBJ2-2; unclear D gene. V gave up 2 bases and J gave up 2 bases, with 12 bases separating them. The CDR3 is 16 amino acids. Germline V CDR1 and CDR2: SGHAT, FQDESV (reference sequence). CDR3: CASSLFEQSNTGELFF. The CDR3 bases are TGTGCCAGCAGCTTATTTGAACAGTCTAACACCGGGGAGCTGTTTTTT. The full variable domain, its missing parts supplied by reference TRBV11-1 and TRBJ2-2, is EAEVAQSPRYKITEKSQAVAFWCDPISGHATLYWYRQILGQGPELLVQFQDESVVDDSQLPKDRFSAERLKGVDSTLKIQPAELGDSAMYLCASSLFEQSNTGELFFGEGSRLTVL.

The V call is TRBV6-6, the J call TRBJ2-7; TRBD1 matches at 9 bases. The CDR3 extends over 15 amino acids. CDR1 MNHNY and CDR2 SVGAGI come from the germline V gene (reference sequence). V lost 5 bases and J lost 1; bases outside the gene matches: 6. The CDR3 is CASSTTGGSSYEQYF. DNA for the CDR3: TGTGCCAGCAGTACGACAGGGGGATCTTCCTACGAGCAGTACTTC.

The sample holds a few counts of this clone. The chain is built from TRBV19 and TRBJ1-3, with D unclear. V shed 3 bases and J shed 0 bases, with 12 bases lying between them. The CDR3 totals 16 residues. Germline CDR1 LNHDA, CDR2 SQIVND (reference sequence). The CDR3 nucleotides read TGTGCCAGTAGTATCTACACGCGGAGCTCTGGAAACACCATATATTTT. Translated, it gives CASSIYTRSSGNTIYF.

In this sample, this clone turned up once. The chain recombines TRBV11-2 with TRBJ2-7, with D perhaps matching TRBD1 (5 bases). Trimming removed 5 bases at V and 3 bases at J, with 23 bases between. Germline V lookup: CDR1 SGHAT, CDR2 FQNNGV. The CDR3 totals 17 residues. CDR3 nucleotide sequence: TGTGCCAGCAGCACAGGTTATGTAGGCAGGCGCTACTACGAGCAGTACTTC. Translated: CASSTGYVGRRYYEQYF.

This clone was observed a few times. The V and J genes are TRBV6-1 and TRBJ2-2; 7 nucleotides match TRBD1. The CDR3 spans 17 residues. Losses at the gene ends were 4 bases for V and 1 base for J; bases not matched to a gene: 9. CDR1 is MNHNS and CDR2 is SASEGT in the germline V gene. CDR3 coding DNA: TGTGCCAGCAGTGGACTTAAGACAGGGTTGAACACCGGGGAGCTGTTTTTT. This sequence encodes CASSGLKTGLNTGELFF.

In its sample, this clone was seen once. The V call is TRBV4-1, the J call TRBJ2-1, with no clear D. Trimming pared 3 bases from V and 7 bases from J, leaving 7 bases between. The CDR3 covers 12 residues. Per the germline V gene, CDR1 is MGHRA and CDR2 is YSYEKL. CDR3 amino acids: CASSHGLNEQFF. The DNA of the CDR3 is TGCGCCAGCAGCCATGGTCTGAATGAGCAGTTCTTC.

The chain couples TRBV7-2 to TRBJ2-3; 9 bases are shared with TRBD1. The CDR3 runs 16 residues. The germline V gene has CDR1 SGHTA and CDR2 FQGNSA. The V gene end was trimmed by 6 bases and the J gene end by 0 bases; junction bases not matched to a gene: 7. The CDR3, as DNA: TGTGCCAGCAGGTTCATGGGACAGGGTAGCACAGATACGCAGTATTTT. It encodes CASRFMGQGSTDTQYF.

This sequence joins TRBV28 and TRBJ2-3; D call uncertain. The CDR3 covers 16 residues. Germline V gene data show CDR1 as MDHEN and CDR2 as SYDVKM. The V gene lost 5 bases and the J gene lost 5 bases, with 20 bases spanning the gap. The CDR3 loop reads CASSPRVSLGRDTQYF. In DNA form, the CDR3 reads TGTGCCAGCAGTCCCAGAGTCTCCCTAGGACGAGATACGCAGTATTTT.

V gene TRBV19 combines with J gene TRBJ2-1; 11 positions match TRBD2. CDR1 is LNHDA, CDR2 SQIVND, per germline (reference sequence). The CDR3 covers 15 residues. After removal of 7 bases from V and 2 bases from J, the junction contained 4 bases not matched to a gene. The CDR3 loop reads CASMGTSGTYNEQFF. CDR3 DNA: TGTGCCAGTATGGGGACTAGCGGCACCTACAATGAGCAGTTCTTC.

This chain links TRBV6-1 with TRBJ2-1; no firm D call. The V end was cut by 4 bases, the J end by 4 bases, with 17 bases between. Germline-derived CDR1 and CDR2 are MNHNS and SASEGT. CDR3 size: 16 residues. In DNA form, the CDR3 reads TGTGCCAGCAGTGCCTCCTTGAGGAGTTCGTACAATGAGCAGTTCTTC. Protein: CASSASLRSSYNEQFF.